The sequence of this T cell receptor beta chain was determined in a study of cytomegalovirus exposure and HLA in healthy donors. About the study: Most genotyped donors, around 86% of about 360, had Caucasian-associated genetic ancestry.

PCR employed 60 Vbeta and 13 Jbeta primers. The authors' processing: Approximately 11 million of the 80 million or so unique TCR beta chains counted in a later analysis were shared. Some clones are missing from TCRdb's copy, which holds only in-frame ones; the method was immunoSEQ multiplex PCR. D and trimming were read from the DNA, whereas the V and J calls and clone size are those reported in that table. This sample has nearly 100,000 clones; roughly a tenth occur once, and the top ten carry about 4.7%. Regarding the study as a whole: Most TCR sequences proved rare, with some public TCRs found in many donors.

This clone was detected only a few times. Its antigen remains unknown. There are 15 residues in the CDR3. The V gene's germline CDR1 is MNHEY and CDR2 SMNVEV (reference sequence). The ends lost 1 base at V and 6 bases at J; junction bases unmatched: 8. The chain uses TRBV27 and TRBJ2-7, with 8 nucleotides matching TRBD2. The source of this sequence is a man aged 50 to 60 in good health and CMV-seropositive. Sequences were obtained from PBMCs. DNA for the CDR3: TGTGCCAGCAGTTTATGGGCGGGAGGACGGGGCGAGCAGTACTTC. Residues: CASSLWAGGRGEQYF.